This T cell receptor beta chain was documented in a study of T cells in Graves' hyperthyroidism and ophthalmopathy. Overall study context: Blood was drawn when the patient was first diagnosed and still untreated. General study results and limits: Blood also held most thyroid clonotypes expanded beyond 0.001.

In regard to this clonotype: The antigen remains undetermined.

CDR1 is SGHRS and CDR2 is YFSETQ in the germline V gene. The CDR3 runs 15 residues. The V segment lost 3 bases and the J segment 5 bases; nucleotides outside the gene matches: 5. Lactation, pregnancy, other autoimmune disease or uncontrolled infection led to exclusion of patients. Fresh peripheral blood, 9.5 to 10 ml of it, supplied the PBMCs. Amplified regions were TCR beta CDR3 sequences from RNA transcripts. The HTBI set primed first-round TCR CDR3 RT-PCR. TCRdb re-derived calls from the multiplex PCR reads in MiXCR, one entry per CDR3 protein. The sample lists fewer than 600,000 distinct CDR3 sequences, about 15% seen once, with 15% to 20% in the top ten.

This clonotype originated in a woman aged 18 to 35 with Graves' hyperthyroidism. Sequenced: blood. The rearrangement uses TRBV5-1 and TRBJ1-5; 10 nucleotides align to TRBD1. Here the CDR3 reads CASSSSGTGDQPQHF. The CDR3 DNA sequence: TGCGCCAGCAGCTCTTCCGGGACAGGGGATCAGCCCCAGCATTTT.